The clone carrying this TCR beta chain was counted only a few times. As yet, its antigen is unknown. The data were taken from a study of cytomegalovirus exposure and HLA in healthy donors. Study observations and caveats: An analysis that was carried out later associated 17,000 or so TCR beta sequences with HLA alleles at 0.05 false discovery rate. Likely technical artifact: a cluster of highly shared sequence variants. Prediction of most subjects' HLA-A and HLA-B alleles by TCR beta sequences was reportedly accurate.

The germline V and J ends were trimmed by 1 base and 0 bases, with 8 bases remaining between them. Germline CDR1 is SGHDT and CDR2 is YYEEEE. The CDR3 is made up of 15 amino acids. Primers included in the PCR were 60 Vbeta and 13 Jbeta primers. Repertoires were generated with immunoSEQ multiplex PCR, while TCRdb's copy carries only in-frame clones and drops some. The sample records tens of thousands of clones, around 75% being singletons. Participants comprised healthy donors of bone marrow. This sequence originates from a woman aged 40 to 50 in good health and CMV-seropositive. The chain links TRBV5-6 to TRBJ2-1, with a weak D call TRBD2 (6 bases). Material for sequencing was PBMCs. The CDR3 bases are TGTGCCAGCAGCTTGTGGGGGGTCTCCTACAATGAGCAGTTCTTC. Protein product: CASSLWGVSYNEQFF.